This T cell receptor (beta chain) stems from a study of blood T cell repertoires in COVID-19. The wider study: Nucleic acid was either cDNA or gDNA, and it came from T cells, B-cell-depleted T cells, or PBMCs.

This CDR3 has 14 residues. V dropped 3 bases and J dropped 2 bases, with 7 bases sitting between them. The germline gives CDR1 MNHNS, CDR2 SASEGT. Only in-frame clones appear in the TCRdb table, and some are missing; sequencing was by immunoSEQ multiplex PCR. Seen here are about 360,000 clones, 75% to 90% observed once, and the top ten hold less than 9%. The chain is built from TRBV6-1 and TRBJ1-4, with D tentatively TRBD1 (5 bases). The TCR comes from a woman aged 60-70 years with COVID-19, enrolled during active disease. The sequenced sample was peripheral blood. CDR3 nucleotide sequence: TGTGCCAGCAGTGAGGGGGGTACTAATGAAAAACTGTTTTTT. Protein: CASSEGGTNEKLFF.